The clone carrying this TCR beta chain was picked up many times. There were TCR beta CDR3 regions amplified from RNA transcripts. A set of HTBI primers served as the primers for a first-round RT-PCR of the TCR CDR3. A single record per CDR3 protein comes from TCRdb applying MiXCR to the multiplex PCR reads. The repertoire has 400,000 to 500,000 distinct CDR3 sequences, around 15% of them found once; the top ten carry about 17%. V dropped 0 bases and J dropped 0 bases, with 9 bases sitting between them. This CDR3 is built from 16 residues. Germline assignment: CDR1 ENHRY and CDR2 SYGVKD. This sample is drawn from a study of T cells in Graves' hyperthyroidism and ophthalmopathy.

This chain uses TRBV10-3 with TRBJ1-3; no reliable D call. The sequence came from a woman under 30 with Graves' hyperthyroidism. Sequencing used blood. The CDR3 bases are TGTGCCATCAGTGAGTCGAACAGCGCCTCTGGAAACACCATATATTTT. The encoded protein is CAISESNSASGNTIYF.